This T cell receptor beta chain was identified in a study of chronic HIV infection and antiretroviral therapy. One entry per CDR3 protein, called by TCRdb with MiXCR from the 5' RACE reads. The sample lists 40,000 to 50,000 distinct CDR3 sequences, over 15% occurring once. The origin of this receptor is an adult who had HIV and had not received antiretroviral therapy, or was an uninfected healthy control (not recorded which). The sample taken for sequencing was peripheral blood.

The DNA for the CDR3 is TGTGCCAGCATTTCCCCCTCAGATACGCAGTATTTT. As protein: CASISPSDTQYF. V and J are TRBV6-6 and TRBJ2-3; D remains ambiguous. The CDR3 is made up of 12 amino acids. Germline CDR1 and CDR2: MNHNY and SVGAGI (reference sequence). Trimming shortened V by 7 bases and J by 4 bases, and 9 bases separated the two germline ends.